These 21 T cell receptor beta chains were all obtained from the same sample, sequenced in a study of CD4+ T cells in melanoma. Method: immunoSEQ multiplex PCR; TCRdb's copy keeps in-frame clones and lacks some. The sample has some 14,000 clones, about 60% seen once. Sequencing was performed on cells from a culture (not recorded whether cultured in vitro). All receptors come from a human donor with melanoma.

The CDR3 region is CASSERFSGANVLTF. The CDR3 DNA is TGTGCCAGCAGTGAACGATTCTCTGGGGCCAACGTCCTGACTTTC. The rearrangement links TRBV6-1 to TRBJ2-6; unclear D gene. Trimming took off 2 bases at V and 0 bases at J, with 5 bases between the two ends. CDR1 and CDR2 (germline): MNHNS, SASEGT. The CDR3 loop spans 15 amino acids.

This chain links TRBV11-2 with TRBJ1-3, with no clear D. The CDR3 extends over 14 amino acids. The germline gives CDR1 SGHAT, CDR2 FQNNGV. Deletions cut 5 bases from V and 4 bases from J, with 12 bases between. The CDR3 sequence is CASSHDPGGNTIYF. Here the CDR3 DNA reads TGTGCCAGCAGCCACGACCCGGGGGGAAACACCATATATTTT. The whole variable domain, remainder taken from reference TRBV11-2 and TRBJ1-3, is EAGVAQSPRYKIIEKRQSVAFWCNPISGHATLYWYQQILGQGPKLLIQFQNNGVVDDSQLPKDRFSAERLKGVDSTLKIQPAKLEDSAVYLCASSHDPGGNTIYFGEGSWLTVV.

The V call is TRBV4-1, the J call TRBJ1-2; tentative D call: TRBD1 (5 bases). The CDR3 length is 19 residues. Germline V gives CDR1 MGHRA, CDR2 YSYEKL. V was pared by 0 bases and J by 2 bases, with 22 bases between. CDR3 nucleotide sequence: TGCGCCAGCAGCCAAGATGTTCGAGGGGCCTCCCTCGGGAACTATGGCTACACCTTC. Protein: CASSQDVRGASLGNYGYTF.

This clone was observed a few times. The V gene is TRBV7-2, the J gene TRBJ1-2, with D hard to call. Trimming removed 5 bases from V and 0 bases from J, with 13 bases in between. The CDR3 runs 15 residues. CDR1 is SGHTA and CDR2 is FQGNSA in the germline V gene. The CDR3 sequence: CASSPHGSANYGYTF. The DNA for the CDR3 is TGTGCCAGCAGCCCACACGGGTCGGCTAACTATGGCTACACCTTC.

The chain employs TRBV4-1 and TRBJ1-1; 7 bases are shared with TRBD1. Germline CDR1 MGHRA, CDR2 YSYEKL. The CDR3 has 17 amino acids. With 1 base clipped from V and 4 bases from J, the junction kept 12 bases outside the gene matches. The CDR3 nucleotides read TGCGCCAGCAGCCAAGGGGGGTCGGGCAGGGGGGGCACTGAAGCTTTCTTT. This gives the protein CASSQGGSGRGGTEAFF.

This clone has a handful of counts. The chain recombines TRBV27 with TRBJ2-1; 7 nucleotides line up with TRBD2. The CDR3 has 15 amino acids. Germline trimming cut 5 bases from V and 4 bases from J; bases unmatched to any gene: 8. Germline CDR1 and CDR2: MNHEY and SMNVEV (reference sequence). Here the CDR3 reads CASSRAGVTYNEQFF. CDR3 sequence (DNA): TGTGCCAGCAGTCGCGCGGGGGTCACGTACAATGAGCAGTTCTTC.

The gene calls are TRBV13 and TRBJ2-2; a possible D gene is TRBD1 (6 bases). Per the germline V gene, CDR1 is PRHDT and CDR2 is FYEKMQ (reference sequence). CDR3 size: 15 residues. V was cut by 7 bases and J by 2 bases, with 14 bases left in between. The CDR3 region is CASTNKGQNTGELFF. CDR3 in DNA: TGTGCCAGCACCAACAAGGGACAAAACACCGGGGAGCTGTTTTTT.

This clone showed up just a few times. V gene TRBV14 combines with J gene TRBJ1-1; D is possibly TRBD1 (6 bases). Trimming pared 5 bases from V and 4 bases from J, leaving 20 bases between. The CDR3 runs 16 residues. Looked up from germline, CDR1 is SGHDN and CDR2 is FVKESK. In DNA, the CDR3 is TGTGCCAGCAGCGGTACAGGGCTCGGTAGGACCACTGAAGCTTTCTTT. As protein: CASSGTGLGRTTEAFF.

V and J are TRBV5-1 and TRBJ2-7; 12 nucleotides align to TRBD1. This CDR3 has 16 amino acids. Trimming cost V 3 bases and J 2 bases; bases outside gene matches: 6. CDR1 is SGHRS, CDR2 YFSETQ, per germline. CDR3 residues: CASSYDGTGGAYEQYF. The DNA of the CDR3 is TGCGCCAGCAGCTACGATGGGACAGGGGGCGCCTACGAGCAGTACTTC.

This rearrangement joins TRBV19 to TRBJ1-3; D call uncertain. The CDR3 runs to 15 residues. V was cut by 6 bases and J by 0 bases, with 12 bases left in between. CDR1 LNHDA and CDR2 SQIVND come from the germline V gene (reference sequence). CDR3 protein: CASRDHSSSGNTIYF. CDR3 in DNA: TGTGCCAGTAGGGATCACTCTAGCTCTGGAAACACCATATATTTT. Supplemented by reference TRBV19 and TRBJ1-3, the full variable domain reads DGGITQSPKYLFRKEGQNVTLSCEQNLNHDAMYWYRQDPGQGLRLIYYSQIVNDFQKGDIAEGYSVSREKKESFPLTVTSAQKNPTAFYLCASRDHSSSGNTIYFGEGSWLTVV.

The rearrangement joins TRBV5-1 to TRBJ2-4; D is uncertain. The CDR3 length is 11 residues. Trimming stripped 5 bases from V and 5 bases from J, with 5 bases between. CDR1 is SGHRS and CDR2 is YFSETQ in the germline V gene. The CDR3, as DNA: TGCGCCAGCAGGGATCAAAACATTCAGTACTTC. This gives the protein CASRDQNIQYF. The complete variable domain, with remaining parts taken from reference TRBV5-1 and TRBJ2-4, reads KAGVTQTPRYLIKTRGQQVTLSCSPISGHRSVSWYQQTPGQGLQFLFEYFSETQRNKGNFPGRFSGRQFSNSRSEMNVSTLELGDSALYLCASRDQNIQYFGAGTRLSVL.

This chain links TRBV6-5 with TRBJ1-1; D unresolved. Trimming pared 3 bases from V and 2 bases from J, leaving 16 bases between. Germline V gene sequence: CDR1 MNHEY, CDR2 SVGAGI. This CDR3 region has 16 residues. The CDR3, as DNA: TGTGCCAGCAGTTATTTGGACCGGAGGGAAAACACTGAAGCTTTCTTT. This codes for CASSYLDRRENTEAFF.

This clone was observed a handful of times. The genes are TRBV30 and TRBJ1-1; D uncertain. V was cut by 0 bases and J by 9 bases, with 8 bases left in between. The CDR3 loop spans 11 amino acids. In germline, CDR1 is GTSNPN, CDR2 SVGIG (reference sequence). The CDR3 sequence is CAWSVNRKAFF. The CDR3 DNA follows: TGTGCCTGGAGTGTAAATCGCAAAGCTTTCTTT.

This chain links TRBV7-3 with TRBJ2-7; tentatively, D is TRBD2 (5 bases). CDR3 length: 14 residues. Germline CDR1 is SGHTA and CDR2 is FQGTGA. V was cut by 5 bases and J by 0 bases, with 11 bases left in between. DNA for the CDR3: TGTGCCAGCAGCCCAGCGGCTAGCTCCTACGAGCAGTACTTC. Translation: CASSPAASSYEQYF.

The rearrangement links TRBV6-4 to TRBJ2-1, with a possible D match to TRBD1 (5 bases). CDR3 length: 16 amino acids. The germline V and J ends were trimmed by 6 bases and 8 bases, with 23 bases remaining between them. In germline, CDR1 is MRHNA, CDR2 SNTAGT. The CDR3 region has the DNA TGTGCCAGCAGGACGGCCCTACGGCTCCCCAGGGATGAGCAGTTCTTC. Amino acid sequence: CASRTALRLPRDEQFF.

This clone has a handful of counts. The rearrangement links TRBV18 to TRBJ2-2; the match to TRBD1 covers 7 bases. This CDR3 contains 14 residues. CDR1 is KGHSH, CDR2 LQKENI, per germline. Unmatched junction bases numbered 3, after V lost 3 bases and J lost 5 bases. The CDR3 spells CASSPGTATGELFF. The CDR3 bases are TGTGCCAGCTCACCGGGGACAGCAACCGGGGAGCTGTTTTTT.

The chain carries TRBV7-2 and TRBJ2-1; TRBD1 is a possible D gene (6 bases). V dropped 3 bases and J dropped 5 bases, with 17 bases sitting between them. Per germline, CDR1 SGHTA and CDR2 FQGNSA. CDR3 length: 16 amino acids. In DNA, the CDR3 is TGTGCCAGCAGCTTTCCCAAAACAGGGCGAGACAATGAGCAGTTCTTC. This codes for CASSFPKTGRDNEQFF. Variable domain in full (rest from reference TRBV7-2 and TRBJ2-1): GAGVSQSPSNKVTEKGKDVELRCDPISGHTALYWYRQSLGQGLEFLIYFQGNSAPDKSGLPSDRFSAERTGGSVSTLTIQRTQQEDSAVYLCASSFPKTGRDNEQFFGPGTRLTVL.

The CDR3 loop reads CAIRKGTSGSYNEQFF. The CDR3 DNA sequence: TGTGCCATCAGGAAAGGGACTAGCGGATCCTACAATGAGCAGTTCTTC. This rearrangement joins TRBV10-3 to TRBJ2-1; TRBD2 aligns across 11 bases. CDR1 is ENHRY and CDR2 is SYGVKD in the germline V gene. The CDR3 has 16 amino acids. V was clipped by 6 bases and J by 1 base; unmatched bases: 5.

This chain links TRBV2 with TRBJ1-3; D gene ambiguous. The CDR3 length is 13 residues. The V end was cut by 5 bases, the J end by 1 base, with 6 bases between. CDR1 is SNHLY and CDR2 is FYNNEI in the germline V gene. This CDR3 reads CASSRSSGNTIYF. CDR3 nucleotides: TGTGCCAGCAGTCGGTCATCTGGAAACACCATATATTTT.

This chain uses TRBV19 with TRBJ1-4, with 7 bases fitting TRBD1. This CDR3 has 16 amino acids. The ends lost 6 bases at V and 4 bases at J; junction bases unmatched: 11. From germline, CDR1 is LNHDA and CDR2 SQIVND (reference sequence). CDR3 residues: CASRGPQQGNNEKLFF. The CDR3 bases are TGTGCCAGTAGAGGGCCGCAACAGGGGAATAATGAAAAACTGTTTTTT.

This clone was detected a few times. This chain joins TRBV2 and TRBJ2-2; D possibly corresponds to TRBD1 (5 bases). Germline CDR1 SNHLY, CDR2 FYNNEI. The CDR3 totals 11 residues. Trimming left V 10 bases short and J 4 bases short, with 7 bases between. CDR3 in amino acids: CATQGTGELFF. For the CDR3, the DNA is TGTGCCACGCAGGGCACCGGGGAGCTGTTTTTT.